The 5 T cell receptor beta chains given below trace back to one sample, sequenced in a study of Tregs in tolerant kidney transplant recipients. Mixed chimerism was transient after nonmyeloablative marrow transplants from related graft donors. Here immunoSEQ multiplex PCR was the method, and the copy in TCRdb shows in-frame clones only, minus some. The sample shows roughly 64,000 clones, around 87% of them seen only once. Sample: CD4+ T cells from blood (PBMCs), taken 6 months after the transplant. Receptor source: a human patient who received a combined kidney and bone marrow transplant. T cells may partly derive from the graft donor.

A single count supports this clone. The chain joins TRBV5-1 to TRBJ1-1; weak D call: TRBD1 (6 bases). Germline CDR1 is SGHRS and CDR2 is YFSETQ. Trimming removed 0 bases from V and 4 bases from J, with 10 bases in between. CDR3 length: 14 residues. The CDR3 region has the DNA TGCGCCAGCAGCTTGGACAGGGATGTCACTGAAGCTTTCTTT. This translates into CASSLDRDVTEAFF.

The chain combines TRBV5-4 with TRBJ1-1; D possibly corresponds to TRBD1 (6 bases). V shed 4 bases and J shed 1 base, with 8 bases lying between them. This CDR3 comprises 13 residues. The germline CDR1 and CDR2 sequences are SGHNT and YYREEE (reference sequence). The CDR3 is CASSRGGNTEAFF. The CDR3 nucleotides read TGTGCCAGCAGCCGAGGGGGGAACACTGAAGCTTTCTTT.

The rearrangement links TRBV4-3 to TRBJ2-3; no clear D gene. The CDR3 length is 15 residues. Germline CDR1 LGHNA, CDR2 YSLEER. V lost 0 bases and J lost 2, with 9 bases in between. This CDR3 reads CASSQEASVTDTQYF. In nucleotides, the CDR3 is TGCGCCAGCAGCCAAGAGGCCAGCGTCACAGATACGCAGTATTTT.

J is TRBJ2-1 and V is TRBV7-9, with 13 bases that match TRBD2. This CDR3 contains 17 residues. Germline trimming cut 5 bases from V and 7 bases from J; bases unmatched to any gene: 11. CDR1 is SEHNR, CDR2 FQNEAQ, per germline (reference sequence). The CDR3 region is CASSLHVRLAGGNEQFF. CDR3 in DNA: TGTGCCAGCAGCCTACACGTACGACTAGCGGGAGGTAATGAGCAGTTCTTC. The entire variable domain, with the rest obtained from reference TRBV7-9 and TRBJ2-1, is as follows: DTGVSQNPRHKITKRGQNVTFRCDPISEHNRLYWYRQTLGQGPEFLTYFQNEAQLEKSRLLSDRFSAERPKGSFSTLEIQRTEQGDSAMYLCASSLHVRLAGGNEQFFGPGTRLTVL.

The gene calls are TRBV4-3 and TRBJ2-1, with 9 bases identical to TRBD2. V gave up 6 bases and J gave up 5 bases; unmatched junction bases: 11. The CDR3 runs to 16 residues. Germline assignment: CDR1 LGHNA and CDR2 YSLEER. The CDR3 reads CASSLRREGPNNEQFF. In DNA form, the CDR3 reads TGCGCCAGCAGTCTCCGGCGGGAGGGTCCCAACAATGAGCAGTTCTTC.